This T cell receptor beta chain was captured by sequencing in a study of CD8+ T cells in alopecia areata. Study-wide context: Tofacitinib continued for 6 to 18 months and was then withheld for 6 months. Overall study findings and caveats: Among patients, TCR sharing was less clear than in mice, a difference possibly due in part to HLA diversity in the patient population. Many expanded lesional clones persisted in scalp and blood during tofacitinib treatment. Clonality exceeded that of normal scalp in lesional scalp, most notably in alopecia totalis/universalis.

With 4 bases removed from V and 6 bases from J, the gap between germline ends came to 12 bases. Germline CDR1 is SGHDN and CDR2 is FVKESK. This CDR3 is built from 13 residues. Documented treatment: oral pan-JAK inhibitor, 5-10 mg twice daily. Comments on this clone: Antigen specificity is unknown.

In each case, RNA was isolated and then reverse transcribed into cDNA as the sequencing template. The method was immunoSEQ multiplex PCR; TCRdb's version includes in-frame clones alone and lacks a portion of them. The repertoire holds 110,000 or so clones, with 56% as singletons. The source was CD4+ T cells sorted from blood, collected at week 24, from a patient treated with tofacitinib. The rearrangement links TRBV14 to TRBJ1-2; D call uncertain. The TCR sequence derives from a human donor with alopecia areata. CDR3 sequence reads: CASSLSEVHGYTF. The DNA of the CDR3 is TGTGCCAGCAGCCTATCAGAGGTCCATGGCTACACCTTC.